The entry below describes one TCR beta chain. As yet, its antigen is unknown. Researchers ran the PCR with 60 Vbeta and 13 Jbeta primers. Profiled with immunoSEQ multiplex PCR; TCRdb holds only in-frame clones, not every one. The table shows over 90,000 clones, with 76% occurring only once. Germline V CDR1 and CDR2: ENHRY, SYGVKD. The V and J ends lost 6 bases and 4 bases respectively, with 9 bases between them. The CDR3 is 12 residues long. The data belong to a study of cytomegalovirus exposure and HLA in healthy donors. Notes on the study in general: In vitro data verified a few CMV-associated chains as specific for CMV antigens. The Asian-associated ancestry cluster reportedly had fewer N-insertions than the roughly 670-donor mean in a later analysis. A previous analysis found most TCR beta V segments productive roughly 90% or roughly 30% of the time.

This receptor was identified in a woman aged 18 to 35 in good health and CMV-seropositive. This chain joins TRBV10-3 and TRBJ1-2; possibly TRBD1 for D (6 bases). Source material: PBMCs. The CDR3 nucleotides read TGTGCCATCAGCCAGGGGATCTATGGCTACACCTTC. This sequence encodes CAISQGIYGYTF.